This T cell receptor (beta chain) was sequenced for a study of T cell repertoires in cytomegalovirus infection. Study summary: Through public TCR beta signatures, both CMV infection and matching HLA type were indicated. Findings and caveats of the study: The ex vivo response showed dominance by HLA-C-restricted CMV-specific TCR beta clonotypes. Carriage of CMV together with the relevant HLA was identifiable through cumulative public TCR beta family frequency.

A word on this clonotype: Its antigen is not identified.

In germline, CDR1 is MDHEN, CDR2 SYDVKM. Trimming removed 6 bases from V and 2 bases from J, with 13 bases in between. The CDR3 has 14 amino acids. MiXCR, applied by TCRdb to the reads, yields one record per CDR3 protein. Of under 800,000 distinct CDR3 sequences listed, roughly a quarter are singletons. This TCR derives from a human donor in good health (CMV status not recorded). Some clones in this sample may be carry-over from other donors' samples. Sequenced material: CD8+ T cells from PBMCs. The chain joins TRBV28 to TRBJ2-5, with a tentative D call TRBD2 (5 bases). Written as DNA, the CDR3 is TGTGCCAGCAGGACGGCGGGTGGGCAAGAGACCCAGTACTTC. Its translation is CASRTAGGQETQYF. Full variable domain (outside the CDR3, taken from reference TRBV28 and TRBJ2-5): DVKVTQSSRYLVKRTGEKVFLECVQDMDHENMFWYRQDPGLGLRLIYFSYDVKMKEKGDIPEGYSVSREKKERFSLILESASTNQTSMYLCASRTAGGQETQYFGPGTRLLVL.